This T cell receptor beta chain was recovered during a study of neoadjuvant anti-PD-1 for oral cavity cancer. Blood libraries mostly used roughly 440 ng genomic DNA, six replicates each. Sequencing used immunoSEQ multiplex PCR; TCRdb keeps in-frame clones, though not all of them. The data show 13,000 to 15,000 clones, about 70% seen once. The sample's time point: after neoadjuvant nivolumab, at surgical resection. These newly diagnosed stage II-IVA oral cavity squamous cell carcinoma patients had no prior systemic or radiation treatment. Germline CDR1 reads SGHVS; CDR2 reads FQNEAQ. The germline V and J ends were trimmed by 5 bases and 0 bases, with 14 bases remaining between them. The CDR3 is made up of 16 amino acids.

This chain uses TRBV7-8 with TRBJ1-5; D unresolved. Source: PBMCs, taken after nivolumab (anti-PD-1) treatment. The receptor comes from a person aged 35-79 years with oral cavity squamous cell carcinoma. CDR3 DNA sequence: TGTGCCAGCAGCCCATCAAATACGTATAGCAATCAGCCCCAGCATTTT. It is translated as CASSPSNTYSNQPQHF.